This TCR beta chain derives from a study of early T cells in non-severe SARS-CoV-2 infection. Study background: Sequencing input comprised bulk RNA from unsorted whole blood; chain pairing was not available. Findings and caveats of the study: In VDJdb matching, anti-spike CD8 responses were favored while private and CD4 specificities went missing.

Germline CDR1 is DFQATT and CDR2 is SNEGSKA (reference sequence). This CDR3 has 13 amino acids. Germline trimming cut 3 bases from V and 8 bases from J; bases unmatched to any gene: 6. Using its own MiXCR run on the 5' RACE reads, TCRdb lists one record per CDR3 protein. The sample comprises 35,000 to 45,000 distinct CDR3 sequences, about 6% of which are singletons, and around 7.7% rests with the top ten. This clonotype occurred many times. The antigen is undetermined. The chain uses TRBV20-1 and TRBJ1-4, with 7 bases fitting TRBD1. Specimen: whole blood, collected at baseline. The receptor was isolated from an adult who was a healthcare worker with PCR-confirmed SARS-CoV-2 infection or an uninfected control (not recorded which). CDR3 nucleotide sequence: TGCAGTGCTAGCTGGACAGGCACCGAAAAACTGTTTTTT. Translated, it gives CSASWTGTEKLFF.